This T cell receptor beta chain is from a study of cytomegalovirus exposure and HLA in healthy donors. Study-wide findings and caveats: Common viral pathogens were later found to be apparently linked to several of the most significant clusters. Previously analyzed data showed that most TCR beta V segments were productive at a frequency of about 90% or about 30%. In a later analysis, HLA-C alleles had the fewest associated TCRs, DRB1 alleles the most. Later analysis identified about 15,000 TCR beta sequences associated with HLA alleles, using a false discovery rate threshold of 0.05.

Primers included in the PCR were 60 Vbeta and 13 Jbeta primers. Here immunoSEQ multiplex PCR was the method, and the copy in TCRdb shows in-frame clones only, minus some. The repertoire table contains more than 90,000 clones. For this clone: No antigen is known for it.

This sequence was found in a middle-aged man in good health and CMV-seropositive. The sample consisted of PBMCs.

The CDR3 loop is CSFHQGTTEAFF. CDR3 in DNA: TGCAGCTTCCACCAGGGGACGACTGAAGCTTTCTTT. The chain carries TRBV29-1 and TRBJ1-1, with a possible D match to TRBD1 (6 bases). With 8 bases removed from V and 5 bases from J, the gap between germline ends came to 15 bases. This CDR3 has 12 residues. Germline values: CDR1 SQVTM, CDR2 ANQGSEA.